The TCR beta chain under discussion was sequenced for a study of cytomegalovirus exposure and HLA in healthy donors listed by TCRdb under 2017. Study-level background: In an earlier analysis of several hundred of the donors, roughly 300 Gb of sequence data and roughly 100 million unique TCR beta sequences from about 190 million T cells were reported. In the later analysis, no new phenotypic data were used to find candidate immune exposures; instead, reliance was placed on TCR beta sequences and their occurrence across donors. Donor age, sex, ethnicity and CMV serostatus were compiled together with the repertoire data. The aim of the study was to test whether cataloging public T cell receptors could identify signatures of past pathogen exposure. The number of typed donors differed by locus: about 629-630 for A, B, C, DRB1 and DQB1; roughly 510 for DQA1; approximately 600 for DPA1; and roughly 490 for DPB1. To predict cytomegalovirus infection status, the study combined high-throughput TCR immunosequencing, statistical association of individual TCRs with disease status, and machine learning. Five DR-DQ haplotypes were handled as single units for association and clustering because linkage in the cohort was strong. HLA typing covered class I and class II loci at four-digit resolution. On average, 235,054 unique TCR beta nucleotide sequences were sequenced per donor among about 400 genotyped donors of the cohort, with roughly 19% of those sequences being non-productive. To study patterns of TCR occurrence, a later analysis re-analyzed previously published TCR beta repertoires from 500 to 850 donors and added high-resolution HLA genotyping. The genetic ancestry cluster associated with self-reported Caucasian donors included around 76% of the 398 genotyped donors. Approximately 300 gigabases of sequencing data and 91 million or so unique TCR sequences made up an early release that covered 640 HLA-typed donors. The T cell repertoires of 700 or so subjects were profiled by immunosequencing and related to cytomegalovirus serostatus. All discovery cohort repertoires had been generated on a single sequencing platform. Besides the first cohort of roughly 700 subjects, a separate validation cohort made up of 120 different subjects was used. To decide whether each TCR beta V gene segment behaved as functional or pseudogenic, an earlier analysis of some 580 of the donors relied on high-throughput TCR beta sequencing. Genome-wide SNP genotypes for about 65% of the 666 donors were used in a later genetic analysis, which treated that subset as a discovery cohort. The full study reports these points: Because the 87-base-pair reads could not distinguish some IMGT-functional V segments, including TRBV6-2 and TRBV6-3, those segments were excluded. Because some donors lacked HLA typing at each locus, the association tests relied only on the typed subset. Several of the top co-occurrence clusters appeared to be linked to parvovirus B19, influenza, CMV and Epstein-Barr virus, according to a later analysis. Presence/absence analyses assumed roughly uniform sequencing depth across donors, an assumption that may not hold. For the cohort, immune exposure information was limited to CMV serostatus. Compared with equally common non-associated chains, HLA-associated TCR beta chains in a later analysis were more clonally expanded and had lower generation probabilities. Compared with the approximately 670-donor mean, donors in an Asian-associated ancestry cluster had fewer N-insertions in productive TCRs, according to a later genetic analysis. The sequencing pipeline was judged likely to have produced a cluster of highly shared sequence variants as a technical artifact. In an earlier analysis of about 600 of the donors, most TCR beta V segments appeared in productive rearrangements about 87% or about 30% of the time, broadly matching IMGT annotations. Strong co-occurrence of HLA alleles, especially DR and DQ, made assigning TCR associations to individual alleles difficult. This cohort had only TCR beta chains sequenced, and the lack of alpha or paired-chain data limited which features could be detected. A further reported finding was that TCR beta sequences accurately predicted the HLA-A and HLA-B alleles for most subjects in the first cohort. Linkage disequilibrium might explain the correlated functional status among segregating V segments, but an unknown experimental factor could not be excluded. The study listed 150 to 200 TCR beta chains as associated with cytomegalovirus. Because counts were too low, roughly 17 rarely observed V segments, including chromosome 9 orphons, were left out of the earlier analysis of some 600 of the donors. The authors suggested that the approach could potentially be generalized to other disease states and immunological phenotypes. V-gene and J-gene trimming of TCR beta chains was associated with a missense DCLRE1C variant in a later genetic analysis, and the association was replicated in an independent cohort. The classifier was reported to diagnose cytomegalovirus status with high specificity and sensitivity in both the original and validation cohorts. While some public TCRs were present in many individuals, most TCR sequences turned up only very rarely across donors. A later analysis associated 15,000 or so TCR beta sequences with specific HLA alleles at a false discovery rate of 0.05. A few of the identified cytomegalovirus-associated TCR beta chains were confirmed in vitro to be specific for cytomegalovirus antigens. A later analysis found that most CMV-associated TCR beta chains appeared HLA-restricted, with HLA associations seemingly driven largely by CMV exposure. In a later analysis, the rate of TCR association differed among HLA loci, with DRB1 alleles having the most associated TCRs and HLA-C alleles having the fewest.

Remarks on this clone: Its recognized antigen is unknown. No clone much larger than this one lies a single base away; base qualities are absent.

The cohort comprised hundreds of healthy bone marrow donors. Cohort members were all nominally healthy when sampled, although unrecorded immune exposures were likely present. The donor was CMV seropositive and was included in the group of 289 seropositive cohort members. A peripheral blood sample was collected from each donor, and TCR beta sequencing was performed on peripheral blood mononuclear cells. The Qiagen DNeasy Blood Extraction Kit was used to extract genomic DNA from the blood cell samples. The method was the immunoSEQ multiplex PCR assay. A mixture of 60 forward primers for TCR Vbeta segments and 13 reverse primers for TCR Jbeta segments was used in the multiplex PCR. Amplification of the CDR3 region of rearranged TCR beta genes was performed with a multiplex PCR assay on genomic DNA. The amplified TCR beta libraries were sequenced on the Illumina HiSeq System as 87-base-pair reads. Per the authors' processing: A later analysis tallied around 80 million unique TCR beta chains across the 666 repertoires, and about 10 million of those chains were shared by two or more donors. A nearest-neighbor algorithm error-corrected the raw reads and collapsed the reads into unique sequences, merging closely related sequences to remove PCR and sequencing errors. Alignment of CDR3 sequences to IMGT reference sequences was used to assign V, D and J gene segments. Each retained sequence needed at least a six-nucleotide match to both a V gene segment and a J gene segment. A rearrangement counted as productive if the CDR3 had no stop codons and remained in frame with V and J, and every other rearrangement counted as non-productive. CDR3 was defined by IMGT convention, running from the second conserved V-encoded cysteine to the conserved J-encoded phenylalanine. The earlier analysis of fewer than 700 of the donors excluded sequences that lacked an unambiguous match to a single V gene segment. In an earlier analysis of almost 600 of the donors, a V segment was called functional when productive rearrangements were above 56.7%, and segregating when the standard deviation between donors exceeded 5%. To diagnose cytomegalovirus status from the catalog of TCR beta chain sequences, a statistical classification framework was built. In a later analysis, V and J genes were assigned by comparing TCR nucleotide sequences against IMGT/GENE-DB human TR gene sequences. The TCRdist pipeline was used in a later analysis to assign CDR3 sequences and most-parsimonious VDJ recombination scenarios. In a later analysis, each TCR beta chain was defined by its CDR3 amino acid sequence together with its V-gene family, and reads lacking a unique V-gene family were excluded. In a later analysis, approximately 590 highly shared, low-generation-probability nucleotide sequences were removed to address suspected cross-contamination and a sequencing artifact. In a later analysis, a clonal expansion index was calculated for each public chain from normalized within-repertoire ranks of inferred template counts. In a later analysis, generation probabilities were computed using a VDJ recombination model fitted to out-of-frame rearrangements, and the results were checked against IGoR. In a later analysis, hypergeometric tests were used to score TCR-TCR, TCR-HLA and TCR-CMV co-occurrence, with a repertoire-size bias correction applied to TCR pairs. In a later analysis, false discovery rates were estimated by permuting HLA or CMV assignments 20 times. In a later analysis, co-occurring TCRs were grouped with DBSCAN, and TCRdist sequence similarity was added when clustering was performed within HLA-allele-positive subsets. For co-occurrence clustering, repertoires with fewer than 30,000 or more than 120,000 public chains were excluded, along with about five repertoires with anomalous nucleotide sharing. Here the immuneACCESS table is served through TCRdb, limited to in-frame sequences with V and J called. Missing clones are a known gap in these copies; in checked studies unresolved V genes cover under half, and the rest lacks a known reason. The V and J calls and clone size were taken over from that table, and D and trimming were inferred from the DNA. For this sample the table gives some 170,000 clones, of which 70% were detected only once. 4.7% of the sample is in the top ten clones.

The CDR3 has 14 amino acids, counting the end cysteine and phenylalanine. Just the 42-base CDR3 DNA is kept, in frame starting at base 1. The germline V gene (reference sequence) yields LNHDA for CDR1 and SQIVND for CDR2. Cut back by 3 bases and 4 bases, the V and J ends lie 12 bases apart. This receptor chain uses TRBV19 and TRBJ1-1; the best D guess is TRBD1, with 5 bases matching. The TCR originated in a man aged 18 to 29 in good health and CMV-seropositive. The sample was PBMCs. The DNA reads as follows: TGTGCCAGTAGTATTAGGTGGAGGGGCACTGAAGCTTTCTTT. This encodes CASSIRWRGTEAFF.